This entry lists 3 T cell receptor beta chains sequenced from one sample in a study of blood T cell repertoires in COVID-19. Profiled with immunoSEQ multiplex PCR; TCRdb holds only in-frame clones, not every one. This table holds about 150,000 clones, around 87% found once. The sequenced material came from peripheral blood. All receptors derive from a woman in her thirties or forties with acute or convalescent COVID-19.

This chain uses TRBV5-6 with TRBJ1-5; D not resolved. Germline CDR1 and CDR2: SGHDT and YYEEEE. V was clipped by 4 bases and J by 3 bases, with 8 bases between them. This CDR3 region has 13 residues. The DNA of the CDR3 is TGTGCCAGCAGCCCTGGGCCCAATCAGCCCCAGCATTTT. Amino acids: CASSPGPNQPQHF.

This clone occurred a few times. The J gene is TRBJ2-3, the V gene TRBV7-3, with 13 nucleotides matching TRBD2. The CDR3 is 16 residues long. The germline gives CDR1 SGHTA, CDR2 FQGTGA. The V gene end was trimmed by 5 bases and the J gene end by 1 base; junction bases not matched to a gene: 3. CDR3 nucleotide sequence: TGTGCCAGCAGCACAGGGACTAGCGGGGGCACAGATACGCAGTATTTT. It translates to CASSTGTSGGTDTQYF.

In DNA form, the CDR3 reads TGTGCCAGCAGTTTAGTTACGGGGGGCAGGGGGCTAACCGGGGAGCTGTTTTTT. This translates into CASSLVTGGRGLTGELFF. This chain uses TRBV27 with TRBJ2-2, with a weak D call TRBD1 (8 bases). V was trimmed by 2 bases and J by 5 bases, leaving 21 bases between them. The length of the CDR3 is 18 residues. Germline V gives CDR1 MNHEY, CDR2 SMNVEV (reference sequence).